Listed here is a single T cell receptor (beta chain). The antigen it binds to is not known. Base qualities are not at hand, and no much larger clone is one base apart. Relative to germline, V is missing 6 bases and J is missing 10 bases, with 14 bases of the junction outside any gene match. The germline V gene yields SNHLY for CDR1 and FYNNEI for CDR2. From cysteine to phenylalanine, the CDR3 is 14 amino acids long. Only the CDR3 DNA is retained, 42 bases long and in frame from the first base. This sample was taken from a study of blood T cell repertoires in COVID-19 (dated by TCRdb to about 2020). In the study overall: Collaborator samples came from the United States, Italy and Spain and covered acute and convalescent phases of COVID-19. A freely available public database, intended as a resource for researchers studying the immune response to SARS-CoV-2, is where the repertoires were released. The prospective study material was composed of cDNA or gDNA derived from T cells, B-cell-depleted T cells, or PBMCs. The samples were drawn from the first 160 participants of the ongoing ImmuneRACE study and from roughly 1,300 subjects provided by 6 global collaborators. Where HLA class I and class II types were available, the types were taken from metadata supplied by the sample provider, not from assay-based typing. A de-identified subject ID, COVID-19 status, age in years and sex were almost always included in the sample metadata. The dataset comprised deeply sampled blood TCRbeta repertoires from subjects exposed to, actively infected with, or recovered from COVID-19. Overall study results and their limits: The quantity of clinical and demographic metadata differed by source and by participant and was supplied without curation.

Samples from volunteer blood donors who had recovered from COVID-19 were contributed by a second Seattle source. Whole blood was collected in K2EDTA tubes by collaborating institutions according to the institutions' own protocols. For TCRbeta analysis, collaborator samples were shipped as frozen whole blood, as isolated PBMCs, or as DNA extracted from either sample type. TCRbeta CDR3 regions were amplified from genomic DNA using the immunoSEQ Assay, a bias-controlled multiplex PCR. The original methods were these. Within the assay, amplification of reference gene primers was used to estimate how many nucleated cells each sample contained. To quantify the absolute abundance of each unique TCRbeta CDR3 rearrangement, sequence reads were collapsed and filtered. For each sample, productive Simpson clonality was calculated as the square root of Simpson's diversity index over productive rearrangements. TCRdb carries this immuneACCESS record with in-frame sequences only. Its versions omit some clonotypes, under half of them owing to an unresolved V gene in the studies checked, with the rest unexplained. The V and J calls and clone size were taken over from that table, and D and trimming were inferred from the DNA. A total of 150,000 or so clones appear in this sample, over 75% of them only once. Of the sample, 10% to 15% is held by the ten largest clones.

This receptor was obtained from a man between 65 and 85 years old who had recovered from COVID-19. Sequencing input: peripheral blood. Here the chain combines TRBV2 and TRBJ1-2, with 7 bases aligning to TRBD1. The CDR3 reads CASRDRDSVRLYTF. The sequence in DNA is TGTGCCAGCAGAGACCGGGACAGTGTAAGACTCTACACCTTC.